This TCR beta chain emerged from a study of T cell clonality in common variable immunodeficiency. General study points: Compared with healthy controls, CVID subjects showed increased TCRbeta clonality, mostly in about a third. Reportedly, TCR beta sequences from common variable immunodeficiency showed fewer deletions and N-nucleotide insertions. CVID subjects shared fewer TCRbeta clones than healthy controls did.

Caucasian heritage predominated among both patients and controls. In this sample, this clone turned up many times. The antigen is not known. Here immunoSEQ multiplex PCR was the method, and the copy in TCRdb shows in-frame clones only, minus some. This sample carries fewer than 70,000 clones and no singletons, and about 1.5% goes to the top ten. The TCR originated in a person aged 18 to 75 in good health. Sequencing was performed on peripheral blood mononuclear cells.

CDR3 DNA (partial): TGTGCCAGCAGCCAATGGAACCTAGCGGGAATGAATGAG. Amino acid sequence: CASSQWNLAGMNE. The CDR3, in full, reads CASSQWNLAGMNEQFF. V gene TRBV14 combines with J gene TRBJ2-1, with TRBD2 identical over 9 bases. The CDR3 is cut off 3 residues early in the read; its end comes from the germline J gene. Germline CDR1 reads SGHDN; CDR2 reads FVKESK. With 2 bases clipped from V and 7 bases from J, the junction kept 9 bases outside the gene matches. The CDR3 consists of 16 residues.